This entry features one TCR beta chain sequence. The target antigen is unknown. The record originates from a study of identical twins. MiXCR was run by TCRdb on the 5' RACE reads, yielding one entry per CDR3 protein. The data show roughly 280,000 distinct CDR3 sequences, 9.5% seen once. Whole-study results and caveats: Out-of-frame sharing of TCR alpha in monozygotic twins was underestimated by models. Weaker excess sharing between twins was seen in beta out-of-frame sequences. In cord blood, abundant beta clonotypes had fewer insertions; memory showed no trend.

Trimming cost V 6 bases and J 0 bases, with 12 bases left between them. CDR1 and CDR2 from the germline V gene are SGHKS and YYEKEE (reference sequence). The CDR3 consists of 14 residues. These same records also appear under a second study, on yellow fever vaccine responses in identical twins.

The sequencing input was CD8+ T cells sorted from blood. V gene TRBV5-5 combines with J gene TRBJ1-1; unclear D gene. This sequence originates from a woman under 30 in good health. CDR3 loop: CASTPTPMNTEAFF. The CDR3 DNA reads TGTGCCAGCACCCCGACCCCGATGAACACTGAAGCTTTCTTT.